This TCR beta chain comes out of a study of cytomegalovirus exposure and HLA in healthy donors. Study details: Earlier, 100 million or so unique TCR beta sequences were recovered from approximately 200 million T cells by an analysis. About 83 million unique TCRs from HLA-typed donors made up an early data release.

Study conclusions and caveats: Fewer N-insertions than the approximately 700-donor mean were reportedly shown by an Asian-associated ancestry cluster in a later analysis.

Primers included in the PCR were 60 Vbeta and 13 Jbeta primers. Data came from immunoSEQ multiplex PCR; TCRdb stores just in-frame clones and leaves some out. The sample holds under 200,000 clones, around 80% seen once. Germline assignment: CDR1 MNHEY and CDR2 SVGAGI. V was cut by 2 bases and J by 4 bases, with 12 bases left in between. The CDR3 length is 14 residues. Notes on this clone: The antigen remains undetermined.

The sample comprised PBMCs. The clonotype originates from a female donor in good health and CMV-seronegative. The chain joins TRBV6-5 to TRBJ2-7, with D possibly matching TRBD2 (5 bases). CDR3 sequence: CASSYPGVPYEQYF. CDR3 DNA sequence: TGTGCCAGCAGTTACCCCGGGGTTCCTTACGAGCAGTACTTC.